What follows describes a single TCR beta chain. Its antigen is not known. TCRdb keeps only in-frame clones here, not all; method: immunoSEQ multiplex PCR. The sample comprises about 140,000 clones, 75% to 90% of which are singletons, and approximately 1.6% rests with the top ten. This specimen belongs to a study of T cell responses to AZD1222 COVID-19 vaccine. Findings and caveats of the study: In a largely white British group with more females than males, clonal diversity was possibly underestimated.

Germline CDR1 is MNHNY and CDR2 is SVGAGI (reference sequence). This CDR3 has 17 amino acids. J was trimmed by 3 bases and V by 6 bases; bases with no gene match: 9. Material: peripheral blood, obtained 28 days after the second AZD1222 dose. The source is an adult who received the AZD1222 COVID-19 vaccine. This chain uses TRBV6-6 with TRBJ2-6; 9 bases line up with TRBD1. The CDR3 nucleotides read TGTGCCAGCAGCCGAAGCACAGGGGGCTTTGGGGCCAACGTCCTGACTTTC. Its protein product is CASSRSTGGFGANVLTF.